These 21 T cell receptor beta chains share one sample of origin, sequenced in a study of response to subunit inactivated influenza vaccine. Using its own MiXCR run on the RT-PCR reads, TCRdb lists one record per CDR3 protein. The sample includes around 850,000 distinct CDR3 sequences, less than 20% of them seen just once. Material: PBMCs from blood, obtained more than 4 days after vaccination. All receptors come from a man aged 45-65 years who received an inactivated influenza vaccine.

This clonotype was picked up a small number of times. V and J are TRBV24-1 and TRBJ2-1, with D perhaps matching TRBD2 (5 bases). Germline V gives CDR1 KGHDR, CDR2 SFDVKD. The CDR3 totals 14 residues. Trimming cost V 1 base and J 7 bases, with 10 bases left between them. This chain's CDR3 is CATSDFLPGNEQFF. The DNA of the CDR3 is TGTGCCACCAGTGATTTTTTGCCGGGAAATGAGCAGTTCTTC.

The V and J genes are TRBV10-3 and TRBJ1-2; 9 bases align to TRBD1. The CDR3 loop spans 14 amino acids. V lost 3 bases to trimming and J lost 14 bases; unmatched junction nucleotides: 13. The germline CDR1 and CDR2 sequences are ENHRY and SYGVKD. The CDR3 sequence: CAISEGTGGAKRTF. The CDR3 bases are TGTGCCATCAGTGAAGGCACAGGGGGCGCGAAGAGGACCTTC.

This clonotype was detected only once. The chain combines TRBV7-9 with TRBJ2-1; no definite D call. This CDR3 has 12 residues. V was cut by 11 bases and J by 8 bases, with 16 bases left in between. Germline CDR1 reads SEHNR; CDR2 reads FQNEAQ (reference sequence). CDR3 coding DNA: TGTGCCGTTGCGACAAAGGGCGATGAGCAGTTCTTC. Translation gives CAVATKGDEQFF.

As to this clonotype: At one boundary the junction diverges from the germline segment, which might be a read error. This chain uses TRBV7-3 with TRBJ2-4, with D perhaps given as TRBD1 or TRBD2 (5 bases each). The germline CDR1 and CDR2 sequences are SGHTA and FQGTGA. This CDR3 has 15 residues. The CDR3 DNA follows: TGTGCCATCAGCTTAATGGGGACCCTGGGAGACATTCAGTACTTC. The encoded protein is CAISLMGTLGDIQYF.

This chain joins TRBV7-2 and TRBJ2-7; D is possibly TRBD2 (5 bases). Germline V gene data show CDR1 as SGHTA and CDR2 as FQGNSA. The CDR3 sequence is 15 residues long. Trimming removed 5 bases at V and 1 base at J, with 15 bases between. Written as DNA, the CDR3 is TGTGCCAGCAGCCGAGGAGGTGGGGTTTCCTACGAGCAGTACTTC. This codes for CASSRGGGVSYEQYF.

This clonotype came up a few times. The chain carries TRBV30 and TRBJ2-1; 8 bases are shared with TRBD2. Germline V gene sequence: CDR1 GTSNPN, CDR2 SVGIG (reference sequence). CDR3 length equals 17 residues. Trimming removed 4 bases from V and 2 bases from J; junction bases left unmatched: 13. The CDR3 bases are TGTGCCTGGAAAACTAGCGGCACCTCGGCCCCCTACAATGAGCAGTTCTTC. Its protein product is CAWKTSGTSAPYNEQFF.

This clonotype was found a few times. This chain links TRBV20-1 with TRBJ2-5; D is possibly TRBD2 (7 bases). This CDR3 is built from 13 residues. The V end lost 6 bases, the J end lost 14 bases, and 25 bases lay between the germline ends. Germline lookup yields CDR1 DFQATT and CDR2 SNEGSKA (reference sequence). The CDR3 region is CSATPPGGPQEYF. In nucleotides, the CDR3 is TGCAGTGCCACCCCCCCCGGGGGGCCTCAGGAATACTTC.

The chain combines TRBV5-5 with TRBJ1-1; D unresolved. V dropped 2 bases and J dropped 2 bases, with 10 bases sitting between them. CDR1 and CDR2 (germline): SGHKS, YYEKEE (reference sequence). The CDR3 spans 14 residues. CDR3: CASSLMSSNTEAFF. CDR3 nucleotides: TGTGCCAGCAGCTTAATGTCTAGTAACACTGAAGCTTTCTTT.

This clonotype was found many times. The V and J genes are TRBV12-3 or TRBV12-4 and TRBJ2-1; D is uncertain. V was shortened by 6 bases and J by 6 bases, with 9 bases between the two germline ends. CDR3 size: 12 residues. This chain's CDR3 is CASRLRTNEQFF. CDR3 sequence (DNA): TGTGCCAGCAGGCTCAGGACCAATGAGCAGTTCTTC.

This clonotype was detected only a few times. The gene calls are TRBV5-1 and TRBJ1-1; D is unresolved. Trimming took off 0 bases at V and 6 bases at J, with 9 bases between the two ends. Germline CDR1 and CDR2: SGHRS and YFSETQ. CDR3 length: 13 amino acids. This CDR3 reads CASSLGGSAEAFF. The DNA for the CDR3 is TGCGCCAGCAGCTTGGGAGGGTCCGCTGAAGCTTTCTTT.

The V and J genes are TRBV28 and TRBJ2-3; 12 bases fit TRBD1. Germline CDR1 and CDR2: MDHEN and SYDVKM. CDR3 size: 15 residues. The J segment lost 2 bases and the V segment lost 5 bases, leaving 2 bases of the junction unmatched. The CDR3 is CASSGTGGFTDTQYF. As DNA, the CDR3 is TGTGCCAGCAGTGGGACAGGGGGCTTCACAGATACGCAGTATTTT.

The V call is TRBV28, the J call TRBJ1-1, with a weak D call TRBD1 (6 bases). The germline V gene has CDR1 MDHEN and CDR2 SYDVKM. With 4 bases removed from V and 0 bases from J, the gap between germline ends came to 15 bases. CDR3 length equals 16 residues. CDR3 residues: CASSWEPGAMNTEAFF. In DNA form, the CDR3 reads TGTGCCAGCAGTTGGGAACCGGGGGCAATGAACACTGAAGCTTTCTTT.

This clonotype was counted at least ten times. J is TRBJ2-7 and V is TRBV18, with D maybe TRBD1 (5 bases). Germline loops: CDR1 KGHSH, CDR2 LQKENI. Deletions cut 3 bases from V and 1 base from J, with 10 bases between. The CDR3 spans 14 residues. CDR3 loop: CASSPNAGSYEQYF. The CDR3 DNA reads as TGTGCCAGCTCACCCAACGCAGGGTCCTACGAGCAGTACTTC.

This chain links TRBV29-1 with TRBJ1-1, with 7 bases lining up with TRBD1. J lost 3 bases, V lost 5 bases, and 9 bases had no gene match. CDR1 is SQVTM and CDR2 is ANQGSEA in the germline V gene. CDR3 size: 14 residues. The CDR3 DNA reads TGCAGCGTTAAGAGACAGGGTCGAGACACTGAAGCTTTCTTT. Its translation: CSVKRQGRDTEAFF.

The sample holds a few counts of this clonotype. The rearrangement joins TRBV4-3 to TRBJ2-7, with TRBD2 matching over 10 bases. The germline V gene encodes CDR1 LGHNA and CDR2 YSLEER. The CDR3 contains 19 residues. Germline trimming cut 1 base from V and 3 bases from J; bases unmatched to any gene: 15. CDR3 sequence (DNA): TGCGCCAGCAGCCAAGTCCTGGGCCCTACTAGCGGGATGGTCTACGAGCAGTACTTC. This sequence encodes CASSQVLGPTSGMVYEQYF.

This clonotype turned up a few times. The chain employs TRBV12-3 or TRBV12-4 and TRBJ1-2; 7 bases line up with TRBD1. The CDR3 consists of 12 residues. With 6 bases clipped from V and 8 bases from J, the junction kept 6 bases outside the gene matches. In DNA form, the CDR3 reads TGTGCCAGCAGCACAGGGGATCGAGGCTACACCTTC. Protein sequence: CASSTGDRGYTF.

This clonotype was seen a few times. This sequence joins TRBV20-1 and TRBJ2-1, with 12 bases aligning to TRBD2. Per the germline V gene, CDR1 is DFQATT and CDR2 is SNEGSKA (reference sequence). The CDR3 extends over 14 amino acids. Unmatched junction bases numbered 4, after V lost 2 bases and J lost 8 bases. Here the CDR3 DNA reads TGCAGTGCTAGACTAGCGGGAGGGAGCGATGAGCAGTTCTTC. Amino acid sequence: CSARLAGGSDEQFF.

This clonotype has just a few counts. V is TRBV4-2 and J is TRBJ2-1; 10 nucleotides agree with TRBD2. Germline V CDR1 and CDR2: LGHNA, YNFKEQ. V shed 1 base and J 8 bases; nucleotides not matched to a gene: 8. The CDR3 extends over 16 amino acids. Written as DNA, the CDR3 is TGTGCCAGCAGCCAAGTCTACGGGACTAGCGTTTATGAGCAGTTCTTC. Translating it yields CASSQVYGTSVYEQFF.

This clonotype has a count of ten or more. The germline gene is not matched at one end of the junction; a read error may be the cause. This rearrangement joins TRBV7-2 to TRBJ2-7; no clear D. The CDR3 runs 14 residues. Looked up from germline, CDR1 is SGHTA and CDR2 is FQGNSA. Here the CDR3 DNA reads TGTGCCAGCAGTTTAGCTTCGGGCTCCTACGAGCAGTACTTC. Residues: CASSLASGSYEQYF. The full variable domain, its missing parts supplied by reference TRBV7-2 and TRBJ2-7, is GAGVSQSPSNKVTEKGKDVELRCDPISGHTALYWYRQSLGQGLEFLIYFQGNSAPDKSGLPSDRFSAERTGGSVSTLTIQRTQQEDSAVYLCASSLASGSYEQYFGPGTRLTVT.

The chain combines TRBV7-9 with TRBJ2-7; D is ambiguous. The CDR3 length is 17 residues. The ends were cut back, 4 bases at V and 4 bases at J, with 23 bases in the middle. Germline CDR1 and CDR2: SEHNR and FQNEAQ (reference sequence). The CDR3 DNA reads as TGTGCCAGCAGCTCCCGGGCCGTGGCAGGCCGCCTTTACGAGCAGTACTTC. Translating gives CASSSRAVAGRLYEQYF.

The chain links TRBV6-1 to TRBJ2-1; 13 nucleotides line up with TRBD2. The trim removed 6 bases at V and 4 bases at J, leaving 6 bases unmatched. Per germline, CDR1 MNHNS and CDR2 SASEGT. The CDR3 consists of 16 residues. The CDR3 DNA follows: TGTGCCAGCAGCCTCTCGGGACTAGCGGGATACAATGAGCAGTTCTTC. This gives the protein CASSLSGLAGYNEQFF.